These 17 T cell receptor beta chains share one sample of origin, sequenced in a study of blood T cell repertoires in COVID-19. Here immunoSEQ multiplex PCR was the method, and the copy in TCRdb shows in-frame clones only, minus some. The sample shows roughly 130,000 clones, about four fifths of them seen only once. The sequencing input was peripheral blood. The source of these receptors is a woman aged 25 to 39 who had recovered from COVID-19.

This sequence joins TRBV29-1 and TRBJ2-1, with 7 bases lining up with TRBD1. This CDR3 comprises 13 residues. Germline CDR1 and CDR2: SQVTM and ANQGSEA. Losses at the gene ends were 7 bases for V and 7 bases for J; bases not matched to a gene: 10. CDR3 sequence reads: CSEGTAMENEQFF. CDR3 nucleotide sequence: TGCAGCGAGGGGACAGCGATGGAGAATGAGCAGTTCTTC.

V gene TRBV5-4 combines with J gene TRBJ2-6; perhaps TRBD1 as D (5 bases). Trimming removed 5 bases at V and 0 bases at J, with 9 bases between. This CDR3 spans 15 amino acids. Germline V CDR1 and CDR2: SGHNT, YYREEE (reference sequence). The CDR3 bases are TGTGCCAGCAGGACAGAGACCTCTGGGGCCAACGTCCTGACTTTC. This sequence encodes CASRTETSGANVLTF.

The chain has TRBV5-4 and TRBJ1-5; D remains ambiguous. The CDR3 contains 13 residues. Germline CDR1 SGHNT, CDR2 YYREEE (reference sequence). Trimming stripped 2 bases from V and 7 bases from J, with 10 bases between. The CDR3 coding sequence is TGTGCCAGCAGCTTAAACGGCGGGCAGCCCCAGCATTTT. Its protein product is CASSLNGGQPQHF.

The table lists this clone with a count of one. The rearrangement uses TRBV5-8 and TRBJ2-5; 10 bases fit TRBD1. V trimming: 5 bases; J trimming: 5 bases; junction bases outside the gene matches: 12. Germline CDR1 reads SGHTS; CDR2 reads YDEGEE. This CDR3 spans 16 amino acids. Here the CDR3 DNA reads TGTGCCAGCAGTAAGATCCCGGGACAGGGGCTGGAGACCCAGTACTTC. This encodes CASSKIPGQGLETQYF.

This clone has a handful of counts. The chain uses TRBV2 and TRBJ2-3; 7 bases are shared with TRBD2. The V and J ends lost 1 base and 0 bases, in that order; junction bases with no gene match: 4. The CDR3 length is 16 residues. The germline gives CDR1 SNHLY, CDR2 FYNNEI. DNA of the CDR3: TGTGCCAGCAGTGAAGTTGGGGGGGGAAGCACAGATACGCAGTATTTT. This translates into CASSEVGGGSTDTQYF.

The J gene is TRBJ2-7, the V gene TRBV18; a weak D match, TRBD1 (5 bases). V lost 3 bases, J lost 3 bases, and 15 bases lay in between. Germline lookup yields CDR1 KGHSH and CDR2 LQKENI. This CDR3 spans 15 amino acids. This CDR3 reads CASSPEGSRVYEQYF. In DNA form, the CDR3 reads TGTGCCAGCTCACCGGAAGGGTCCAGGGTCTACGAGCAGTACTTC.

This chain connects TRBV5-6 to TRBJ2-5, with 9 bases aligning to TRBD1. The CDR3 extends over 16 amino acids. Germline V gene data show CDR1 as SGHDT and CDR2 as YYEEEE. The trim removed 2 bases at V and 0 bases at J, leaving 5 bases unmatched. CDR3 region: CASSFTGTGNQETQYF. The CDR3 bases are TGTGCCAGCAGCTTTACCGGGACAGGGAACCAAGAGACCCAGTACTTC.

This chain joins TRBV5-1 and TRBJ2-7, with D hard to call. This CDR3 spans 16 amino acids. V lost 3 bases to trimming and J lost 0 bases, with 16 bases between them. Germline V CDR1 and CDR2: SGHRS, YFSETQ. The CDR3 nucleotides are TGCGCCAGCAGCTATTTTGGGCAGGCAAGCTCCTACGAGCAGTACTTC. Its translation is CASSYFGQASSYEQYF.

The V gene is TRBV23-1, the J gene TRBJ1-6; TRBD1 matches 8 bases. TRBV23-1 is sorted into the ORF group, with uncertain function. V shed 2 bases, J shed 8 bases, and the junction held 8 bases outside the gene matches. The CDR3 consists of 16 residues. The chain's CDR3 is CASSQTSPDRDSPLHF. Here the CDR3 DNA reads TGCGCCAGCAGTCAAACCTCACCGGACAGGGATTCACCCCTCCACTTT.

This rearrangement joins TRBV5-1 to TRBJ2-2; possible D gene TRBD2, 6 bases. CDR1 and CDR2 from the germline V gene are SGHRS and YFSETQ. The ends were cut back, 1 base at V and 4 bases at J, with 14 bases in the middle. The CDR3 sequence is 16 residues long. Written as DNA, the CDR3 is TGCGCCAGCAGCTTGTTTGATGAGGGAGGCACCGGGGAGCTGTTTTTT. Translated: CASSLFDEGGTGELFF.

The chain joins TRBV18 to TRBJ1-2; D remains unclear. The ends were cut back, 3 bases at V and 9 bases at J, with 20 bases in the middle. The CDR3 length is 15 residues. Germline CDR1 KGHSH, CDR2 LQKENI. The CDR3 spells CASSPRGRELSRYTF. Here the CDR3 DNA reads TGTGCCAGCTCACCTAGAGGTCGAGAACTTAGTCGCTACACCTTC.

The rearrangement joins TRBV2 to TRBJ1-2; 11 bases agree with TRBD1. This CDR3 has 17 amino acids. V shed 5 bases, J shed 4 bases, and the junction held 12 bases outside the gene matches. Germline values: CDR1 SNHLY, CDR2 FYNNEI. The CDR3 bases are TGTGCCAGCAGTTCCGCCGGACAGGGGGCGTTTATCTATGGCTACACCTTC. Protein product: CASSSAGQGAFIYGYTF.

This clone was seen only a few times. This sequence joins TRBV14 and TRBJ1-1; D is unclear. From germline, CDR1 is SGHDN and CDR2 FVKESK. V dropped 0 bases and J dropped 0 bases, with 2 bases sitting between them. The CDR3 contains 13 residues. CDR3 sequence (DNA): TGTGCCAGCAGCCAAGACATGAACACTGAAGCTTTCTTT. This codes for CASSQDMNTEAFF.

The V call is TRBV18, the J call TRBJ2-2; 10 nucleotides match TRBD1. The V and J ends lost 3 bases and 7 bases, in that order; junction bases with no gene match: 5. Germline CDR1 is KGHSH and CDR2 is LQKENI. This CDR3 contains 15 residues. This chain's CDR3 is CASSPGQGLVGELFF. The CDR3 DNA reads TGTGCCAGCTCACCGGGACAGGGGCTTGTCGGGGAGCTGTTTTTT.

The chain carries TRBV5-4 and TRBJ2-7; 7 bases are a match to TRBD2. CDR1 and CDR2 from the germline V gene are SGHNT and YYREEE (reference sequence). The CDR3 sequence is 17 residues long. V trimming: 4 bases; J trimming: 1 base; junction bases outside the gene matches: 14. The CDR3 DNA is TGTGCCAGCAGCCCCGTTTTAGCGGGCTCTCCTTCCTACGAGCAGTACTTC. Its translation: CASSPVLAGSPSYEQYF.

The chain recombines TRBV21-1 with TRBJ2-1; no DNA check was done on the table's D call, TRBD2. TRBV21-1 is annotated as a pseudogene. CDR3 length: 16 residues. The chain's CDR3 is CASSKDPVSSYNEQFF. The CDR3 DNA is TGTGCCAGCAGCAAAGATCCGGTTAGCTCCTACAATGAGCAGTTCTTC.

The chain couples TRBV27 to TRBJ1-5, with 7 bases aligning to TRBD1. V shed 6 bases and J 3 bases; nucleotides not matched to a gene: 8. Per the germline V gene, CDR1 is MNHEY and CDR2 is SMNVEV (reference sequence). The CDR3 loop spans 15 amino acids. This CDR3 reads CASRSGTDFNQPQHF. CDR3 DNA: TGTGCCAGCAGGTCCGGGACAGACTTCAATCAGCCCCAGCATTTT.